The rows below give T cell receptor beta chains drawn from one sample of a study of shared clonotypes between healthy human individuals. The protocol was immunoSEQ multiplex PCR, while the TCRdb copy is restricted to in-frame clones and leaves out a portion. The repertoire includes hundreds of thousands of clones, over 70% of them detected once, and about 9.4% sits in the top ten. The material sequenced was memory CD4+ T cells sorted from blood. Receptors were obtained from a man younger than 45 in good health. Each CDR3 is given with its conserved first and last residue. A D gene is named only where the DNA matches it firmly. Part of the rows lack a size; the others show once, few, many or a class for expanded clones.

d_call	v_call	j_call	clone_size	cdr3_aa	cdr3_nt
TRBD2	TRBV18	TRBJ2-2	NA	CASSPFKRGGANTGELFF	TGTGCCAGCTCACCCTTCAAGCGGGGAGGGGCGAACACCGGGGAGCTGTTTTTT
NA	TRBV10-3	TRBJ1-3	NA	CAISGENSGNTIYF	TGTGCCATCAGCGGGGAAAACTCTGGAAACACCATATATTTT
TRBD2	TRBV6-1	TRBJ2-1	NA	CASKTSGYNEQFF	TGTGCCAGCAAAACTAGCGGATACAATGAGCAGTTCTTC
NA	TRBV6-6	TRBJ2-7	NA	CASRPSLGRDEQYF	TGTGCCAGCAGACCAAGTCTTGGGCGCGACGAGCAGTACTTC
NA	TRBV30	TRBJ1-2	NA	CAWSTGFYYGYTF	TGTGCCTGGAGTACGGGATTTTACTATGGCTACACCTTC
NA	TRBV27	TRBJ2-1	NA	CASSLRRNNEQFF	TGTGCCAGCAGTTTGCGACGGAACAATGAGCAGTTCTTC
TRBD1	TRBV9	TRBJ2-4	NA	CASSVGGTGANIQYF	TGTGCCAGCAGCGTAGGAGGGACAGGGGCCAACATTCAGTACTTC
TRBD1	TRBV6-1	TRBJ1-1	NA	CASSEGQGNTEAFF	TGTGCCAGCAGTGAGGGACAGGGTAACACTGAAGCTTTCTTT
NA	TRBV30	TRBJ1-1	NA	CAWRSYGNTEAFF	TGTGCCTGGAGATCCTACGGGAACACTGAAGCTTTCTTT
TRBD1	TRBV5-5	TRBJ2-1	NA	CASSTIHTGTGPPGEQFF	TGTGCCAGCAGCACAATCCATACCGGGACAGGGCCCCCCGGTGAGCAGTTCTTC
TRBD1	TRBV6-1	TRBJ2-5	NA	CASSGDSPETQYF	TGTGCCAGCAGTGGGGACAGTCCAGAGACCCAGTACTTC
TRBD1	TRBV28	TRBJ1-2	few	CASSLGGTANYGYTF	TGTGCCAGCAGTTTAGGAGGGACAGCAAACTATGGCTACACCTTC
NA	TRBV2	TRBJ2-7	once	CASSGQDEQYF	TGTGCCAGCAGTGGGCAGGACGAGCAGTACTTC
TRBD1	TRBV7-8	TRBJ2-5	once	CASSYRGDSPGETQYF	TGTGCCAGCAGTTACCGAGGGGACAGCCCAGGGGAGACCCAGTACTTC
NA	TRBV21-1	TRBJ2-1	NA	CASRVSNEQFF	TGTGCCAGCCGGGTTAGCAATGAGCAGTTCTTC
NA	TRBV6-6	TRBJ1-5	once	CASQPGGSNQPQHF	TGTGCCAGCCAGCCGGGGGGAAGCAATCAGCCCCAGCATTTT
NA	TRBV7-9	TRBJ2-3	once	CASSLAGEIREWYF	TGTGCCAGCAGCTTAGCGGGTGAGATCCGGGAGTGGTATTTT
NA	TRBV5-1	TRBJ2-7	NA	CASSLVSGAGKRLNYEQYF	TGCGCCAGCAGCTTGGTATCTGGGGCGGGGAAACGGTTAAACTACGAGCAGTACTTC